This T cell receptor (beta chain) was recovered during a study of cytotoxic CD8 clonotypes in ibrutinib-treated CLL listed by TCRdb under 2021. About the investigation overall: The cohort included roughly 15 treatment-naive and fewer than 12 relapsed/refractory patients; 17 to 18 were IGHV unmutated. Of the roughly 86 people in the trial, around 26 had longitudinal samples available. Samples averaged approximately 260,000 productive templates and just under 95,000 productive rearrangements. Cryopreserved peripheral blood mononuclear cells were collected at three points: before therapy, at response, and at either sustained remission or disease progression. Partial responses were observed in approximately 24 patients and complete responses in 2; after a median follow-up of around 68 months, remission was maintained in around 14 patients and progression was observed in about twelve. All remission and progressive disease samples were collected while patients were still receiving ibrutinib. The response samples were drawn at a median of roughly eleven months into treatment, with a range of roughly 6 to 36 months. What the work shows at the level of the full study, not this receptor alone: Sustained-remission and progressing patients did not have matched sampling times, and lymph node repertoires were not examined. Clonality rose at ibrutinib response, remained stable during sustained remission, and dropped back toward baseline at progression. Baseline clonality exceeded that of age-matched healthy donors and correlated strongly with circulating CD8+ T-cell counts. Public clonotypes were rare and either contracted or stayed stable during treatment, and the rise in clonality at ibrutinib response reflected the expansion of private clonotypes.

Remarks on this clone: The antigen it recognizes is unknown. Base quality data are lacking; no much larger clone is found one base away.

In the paper's terms, the time point label means: more than 10 months on ibrutinib. Approximately 2 micrograms of genomic DNA were extracted from cryopreserved PBMCs for TCR beta library preparation. Longitudinal blood samples from CLL patients on ibrutinib monotherapy underwent high-throughput TCR beta sequencing. The patients took part in an open-label, single-center phase 2 trial of ibrutinib monotherapy. Trimming removed 6 bases from V and 3 bases from J; the gene matches leave 4 bases unexplained. From the germline V gene (reference sequence), CDR1 is MNHEY and CDR2 is SMNVEV. The CDR3 covers 15 residues, taking in both the cysteine and the phenylalanine. Just the 45-base CDR3 DNA is kept, in frame starting at base 1. The goal of deep resolution MiSeq sequencing was a depth between 1 in 1 million and 1 in 200,000 T cells, and coverage averaged 10x per clonotype. TCR beta libraries were generated with the immunoSEQ hsTCRB Kit. As for how the authors treated the data: The data were analyzed with ImmunoSEQ Analyzer and ImmunoSEQ Data Assistant, and V, D and J gene assignments followed IMGT definitions. Clonality was computed as one minus normalized Shannon entropy of productive rearrangement frequencies, ranging from 0 to 1. Public clonotype analysis was restricted to overrepresented clonotypes comprising at least 0.05% of each patient's repertoire. More than ten repertoires from age-matched healthy donors, obtained from immuneACCESS, served as clonality controls. TCRdb re-hosts the immuneACCESS table, in-frame sequences only. Its copies lack some clones; in the studies checked, an unresolved V gene accounts for under half of them, and the cause for the rest is not known. V, J and clone size were drawn from that table, and D and trimming were deduced from the DNA. The sample table records about 140,000 clones; around 77% of these occur just once. The top ten hold around 30% of the sample.

The chain is assembled from TRBV27 and TRBJ1-5, with TRBD1 matching 11 junction bases. The sample was PBMCs, taken after 12 months of ibrutinib treatment. The sequence was obtained from a human donor with chronic lymphocytic leukemia. The CDR3: CASRGTGGYNQPQHF. The base sequence is TGTGCCAGCAGGGGGACAGGGGGATACAATCAGCCCCAGCATTTT.